This entry concerns a single T cell receptor (beta chain). The antigen remains unidentified. These data belong to a study of T cell clones after liver transplantation. Study-wide background: Immunosuppression withdrawal was tried within 2 years after liver transplantation in this trial. Without induction therapy, subjects received standard immunosuppression until 12-24 months post-transplant. Overall study findings and caveats: In two subjects, few donor cells limited the measurable donor-reactive repertoire.

CD3+CD4+ and CD3+CD8+ cells were FACS-sorted from thawed unstimulated PBMCs. Some clones are missing from TCRdb's copy, which holds only in-frame ones; the method was immunoSEQ multiplex PCR. The sample yields roughly 80,000 clones, roughly 80% seen once. The sequence was collected from a human patient who received a liver transplant. Some T cells may have come from the graft donor. The sequences come from CD4+ T cells from blood, collected roughly 3.5 years after liver transplant.

The CDR3 bases are TGTGCCAGCAGTCCCCGACAGGGATTTAACTATGGCTACACCTTC. This encodes CASSPRQGFNYGYTF. The chain couples TRBV27 to TRBJ1-2; TRBD1 matches at 7 bases. Germline-derived CDR1 and CDR2 are MNHEY and SMNVEV (reference sequence). The V segment lost 5 bases and the J segment 1 base; nucleotides outside the gene matches: 7. CDR3 size: 15 residues.